A single sample is the source of the 21 T cell receptor beta chains below, sequenced in a study of low-dose radiotherapy and immunotherapy resistance in tumors. TRAV and TRBV primers primed cDNA for both TCRalpha and TCRbeta. With a constant-region primer and a V-primer adapter, TCRs were subjected to approximately 20 PCR cycles of amplification. TCRdb re-derived calls from the reads in MiXCR, one entry per CDR3 protein. The top ten hold roughly 1.4% of the sample, which has 80,000 or so distinct CDR3 sequences, around a sixth seen once. This sample's time point: after trial treatment. Treatment described: LDRT plus nivolumab, ipilimumab, low-dose cyclophosphamide and aspirin (RACIN trial). The source material was PBMCs, sampled after low-dose radiotherapy plus immunotherapy. The receptors stem from a male donor with prostate cancer.

Turning to this clonotype: A far larger clone is just one base off, so this is likely a read error. The rearrangement uses TRBV28 and TRBJ2-7; 12 positions agree with TRBD1. Germline V gives CDR1 MDHEN, CDR2 SYDVKM. J lost 7 bases, V lost 6 bases, and 10 bases had no gene match. This CDR3 has 15 residues. Here the CDR3 DNA reads TGTGCCAGCAGGCTCTGGGGACAGGGGGCCAATGAGCAGTACTTC. This encodes CASRLWGQGANEQYF.

The chain has TRBV28 and TRBJ2-7; 8 bases line up with TRBD1. Germline CDR1 MDHEN, CDR2 SYDVKM. The CDR3 covers 15 residues. V was clipped by 4 bases and J by 3 bases; unmatched bases: 8. The CDR3 region has the DNA TGTGCCAGCAGTTCACCGGACAGGGTGATCTACGAGCAGTACTTC. Translating gives CASSSPDRVIYEQYF.

This clonotype was seen a handful of times. This CDR3 reads CASSLTGFGTEAFF. The CDR3, as DNA: TGTGCCAGCTCACTAACAGGGTTTGGCACTGAAGCTTTCTTT. The V call is TRBV18, the J call TRBJ1-1; D is perhaps TRBD1 (6 bases). From germline, CDR1 is KGHSH and CDR2 LQKENI. V lost 4 bases and J 4 bases, leaving 13 bases between the germline ends. The CDR3 extends over 14 amino acids.

About this clonotype: The likely explanation is a read error, given a far larger clone one base away. V is TRBV5-3 and J is TRBJ2-7; 12 positions agree with TRBD2. TRBV5-3 is noted as an ORF with a role that remains uncertain. CDR3 length: 15 amino acids. CDR3 residues: CARATSGSGPHEQYF. The CDR3 nucleotides read TGTGCTAGAGCGACTAGCGGGAGCGGTCCCCACGAGCAGTACTTC.

The chain joins TRBV28 to TRBJ2-5; unclear D gene. CDR3 size: 14 residues. V lost 2 bases and J 4 bases, leaving 11 bases between the germline ends. From germline, CDR1 is MDHEN and CDR2 SYDVKM. The CDR3 DNA reads as TGTGCCAGCAGTTTAATTCTTCTGGCAGAGACCCAGTACTTC. This sequence encodes CASSLILLAETQYF.

The sample holds many counts of this clonotype. The chain recombines TRBV28 with TRBJ2-3, with 7 bases matching TRBD1. V gave up 5 bases and J gave up 2 bases; unmatched junction bases: 4. The CDR3 is 14 amino acids. Germline lookup yields CDR1 MDHEN and CDR2 SYDVKM. The CDR3, as DNA: TGTGCCAGCAGTGTGGACAGGCCCACAGATACGCAGTATTTT. It codes for CASSVDRPTDTQYF.

This clonotype was picked up many times. V and J are TRBV28 and TRBJ1-5; perhaps TRBD1 as D (5 bases). Germline values: CDR1 MDHEN, CDR2 SYDVKM. Trimming removed 10 bases from V and 4 bases from J, with 14 bases in between. The CDR3 runs 13 residues. The CDR3: CATSKGVNQPQHF. CDR3 DNA sequence: TGTGCCACCTCAAAAGGGGTGAATCAGCCCCAGCATTTT.

Ten or more counts support this clonotype. The chain uses TRBV10-3 and TRBJ2-1, with a possible D match to TRBD1 (5 bases). CDR1 ENHRY and CDR2 SYGVKD come from the germline V gene. The CDR3 sequence is 13 residues long. Trimming took off 5 bases at V and 8 bases at J, with 13 bases between the two ends. The DNA of the CDR3 is TGTGCCATCAGTTTTACTTTCAGGGATGAGCAGTTCTTC. This sequence encodes CAISFTFRDEQFF.

This clonotype was observed at least ten times. The chain employs TRBV19 and TRBJ2-7; TRBD2 aligns across 9 bases. This CDR3 has 17 residues. V shed 0 bases, J shed 2 bases, and the junction held 8 bases outside the gene matches. Germline V CDR1 and CDR2: LNHDA, SQIVND (reference sequence). The CDR3 loop reads CASSIDLLAGHPYEQYF. CDR3 nucleotides: TGTGCCAGTAGTATAGATCTCCTAGCGGGACACCCCTACGAGCAGTACTTC.

This clonotype was found many times. V is TRBV30 and J is TRBJ2-7; no clear D. Deletions cut 8 bases from V and 7 bases from J, with 18 bases between. From germline, CDR1 is GTSNPN and CDR2 SVGIG (reference sequence). This CDR3 region has 12 residues. CDR3 residues: CAGRVSMGEQYF. In nucleotides, the CDR3 is TGTGCCGGACGGGTTTCCATGGGGGAGCAGTACTTC.

This clonotype came up many times. The rearrangement links TRBV21-1 to TRBJ2-7; the table calls TRBD1, which could not be checked here. TRBV21-1 is assigned pseudogene status. The CDR3 runs 13 residues. This chain's CDR3 is CANPRGSLQGQYF. The CDR3 coding sequence is TGTGCCAACCCCCGCGGTTCATTGCAAGGGCAGTACTTC.

The table lists this clonotype with many counts. The V and J genes are TRBV28 and TRBJ1-1; possible D gene TRBD1, 6 bases. The germline CDR1 and CDR2 sequences are MDHEN and SYDVKM. V shed 4 bases and J shed 2 bases, with 11 bases lying between them. The CDR3 loop spans 14 amino acids. CDR3 sequence reads: CASSYTGFNTEAFF. For the CDR3, the DNA is TGTGCCAGCAGTTACACAGGGTTTAACACTGAAGCTTTCTTT.

The sample holds many counts of this clonotype. V usage is TRBV6-5 and J usage is TRBJ2-2; TRBD2 matches at 7 bases. Germline trimming cut 0 bases from V and 6 bases from J; bases unmatched to any gene: 4. Germline lookup yields CDR1 MNHEY and CDR2 SVGAGI. This CDR3 has 15 amino acids. The CDR3 here is CASSYSLTSPGELFF. The CDR3 DNA follows: TGTGCCAGCAGTTACTCGTTGACTAGCCCCGGGGAGCTGTTTTTT.

The V and J genes are TRBV28 and TRBJ2-2; 7 nucleotides agree with TRBD2. V lost 3 bases to trimming and J lost 3 bases; unmatched junction nucleotides: 4. This CDR3 is 15 amino acids long. Germline loops: CDR1 MDHEN, CDR2 SYDVKM. The CDR3 loop is CASSLAGDYTGELFF. The CDR3 DNA sequence: TGTGCCAGCAGTTTGGCGGGAGATTACACCGGGGAGCTGTTTTTT.

This clonotype was recorded many times. V is TRBV6-4 and J is TRBJ2-1; TRBD2 matches 11 bases. V shed 6 bases, J shed 7 bases, and the junction held 5 bases outside the gene matches. The germline CDR1 and CDR2 sequences are MRHNA and SNTAGT. CDR3 length: 14 amino acids. CDR3 in amino acids: CASRRLAGTNEQFF. The CDR3, as DNA: TGTGCCAGCAGAAGACTAGCGGGAACGAATGAGCAGTTCTTC.

Note on this clonotype: One base separates it from a far larger clone, so it is likely a read error. The rearrangement uses TRBV9 and TRBJ1-1; D not resolved. The CDR3 length is 14 residues. The V and J ends lost 3 bases and 2 bases respectively, with 11 bases between them. The germline gives CDR1 SGDLS, CDR2 YYNGEE. The CDR3, as DNA: TGTGCCAGCAGCGGGACTCGGACTAACACTGAAGCTTTCTTT. Its translation is CASSGTRTNTEAFF.

This clonotype has at least ten counts. The gene calls are TRBV4-2 and TRBJ2-2, with TRBD2 identical over 9 bases. Germline assignment: CDR1 LGHNA and CDR2 YNFKEQ. V trimming: 0 bases; J trimming: 2 bases; junction bases outside the gene matches: 4. The CDR3 length is 17 residues. The CDR3 loop is CASSQEEAGGNTGELFF. CDR3 coding DNA: TGTGCCAGCAGCCAAGAAGAAGCGGGAGGTAACACCGGGGAGCTGTTTTTT.

This clonotype was detected many times. The rearrangement links TRBV6-2 or TRBV6-3 to TRBJ2-1; TRBD2 aligns across 8 bases. Trimming cost V 5 bases and J 3 bases; bases outside gene matches: 12. This CDR3 has 17 amino acids. Per the germline V gene, CDR1 is MNHEY and CDR2 is SVGEGT. The CDR3 DNA sequence: TGTGCCAGCAGTGTACGCCGGGGACTAGTAGTCTACAATGAGCAGTTCTTC. It codes for CASSVRRGLVVYNEQFF.

This clonotype was observed a handful of times. V and J are TRBV7-2 and TRBJ2-3, with D perhaps matching TRBD1 (5 bases). Deletions cut 2 bases from V and 9 bases from J, with 9 bases between. Germline CDR1 SGHTA, CDR2 FQGNSA. There are 12 residues in the CDR3. The CDR3 here is CASSLSGYTQYF. The CDR3 DNA reads TGTGCCAGCAGCTTATCAGGGTACACGCAGTATTTT.

The table lists this clonotype with many counts. The chain recombines TRBV7-2 with TRBJ2-2; 7 bases agree with TRBD2. The germline V gene has CDR1 SGHTA and CDR2 FQGNSA. The CDR3 consists of 15 residues. V lost 5 bases, J lost 4 bases, and 7 bases stayed unmatched. DNA of the CDR3: TGTGCCAGCAGCCCTCAGCGGGACCGCACCGGGGAGCTGTTTTTT. It specifies CASSPQRDRTGELFF.

This clonotype was recorded at least ten times. The chain has TRBV5-4 and TRBJ2-6; D is unclear. The CDR3 sequence is 16 residues long. V was cut by 4 bases and J by 0 bases, with 11 bases left in between. Germline CDR1 and CDR2: SGHNT and YYREEE (reference sequence). The CDR3 DNA follows: TGTGCCAGCAGCCCTTCCAGTATCTCTGGGGCCAACGTCCTGACTTTC. This sequence encodes CASSPSSISGANVLTF.